This TCR beta chain was profiled in a study of vaccination effects on CD4 cells after COVID-19 (dated by TCRdb to the early 2020s). Looking at the study overall: Two doses of either the BNT162b2 or the mRNA-1273 mRNA SARS-CoV-2 vaccine were administered to participants. SARS-CoV-2 spike-specific CD4+ TCR repertoires were compared before and after mRNA vaccination in COVID-19 convalescent patients and in infection-naive vaccine recipients. In the study, cultures from other donors were sequenced using the Oncomine TCR Beta short-read assay on an Illumina iSeq 100. The full study included some 10 COVID-19 convalescent patients and a few SARS-CoV-2-naive healthy vaccine recipients.

There are 15 amino acids in the CDR3, from cysteine to phenylalanine inclusive. Only the CDR3 DNA is retained, 45 bases long and in frame from the first base. Relative to germline, V is missing 6 bases and J is missing 3 bases, with 6 bases of the junction outside any gene match. The germline V gene (reference sequence) specifies LGHDT as CDR1 and YNNKEL as CDR2. With respect to this clone: Its antigen remains unidentified. Base qualities are not at hand, and no much larger clone is one base apart.

To identify antigen-specific CD4+ T cell clonotypes by their expansion, the ViraFEST assay first stimulated PBMC with viral peptide pools and then applied TCR sequencing. After less than eleven days of culture, CD4+ T cells were isolated with the EasySep CD4+ T cell isolation kit. The absence of prior SARS-CoV-2 infection in healthy vaccine recipients was confirmed by negative nucleocapsid antibodies before and after vaccination. Over 1.5 million PBMC per well were cultured with 8.5 to 10 ug/ml peptides in IMDM containing about 5% human AB serum, approximately 10 IU/ml IL-2 and gentamicin. Half of the culture medium was replaced with fresh IL-2-containing medium on days 3 and 7. Unless otherwise noted, each peptide stimulation condition was cultured in triplicate wells. PBMC were separated from whole blood using Ficoll-Paque Plus gradient centrifugation and were then either cryopreserved at -140C or used fresh. Overlapping peptide pools spanned the spike proteins of SARS-CoV-2 and the common cold coronaviruses HCoV-NL63, HCoV-OC43 and HCoV-229E. The QIAamp micro DNA kit was used to extract genomic DNA from the cultured CD4+ T cells.

Receptors were amplified or captured by the immunoSEQ multiplex PCR assay. DNA from the cultured and isolated CD4+ T cells underwent TCR beta CDR3 sequencing. From the authors' description of their analysis: Non-productive TCR sequences were removed and reads were trimmed to the CDR3 region, keeping CDR3s of at least 7 amino acids. The MANAFEST web app was used to pick out antigen-specific clonotypes by comparing their expansion in peptide wells with that in reference cultures. To count as positive, a clone had to show expansion at FDR<0.05 compared with the reference and with all other wells, an odds ratio above 5, and a frequency above 0.1% in two replicate wells. Cross-reactive clonotypes were defined as significantly expanded in SARS-CoV-2 spike wells and in at least one common cold coronavirus spike condition. Using the stringdist R package, CDR3 similarity was measured by Levenshtein distance, and unrooted trees were constructed with ape in R 3.6.1. Entries here come from immuneACCESS through TCRdb and include only in-frame sequences with V and J called. Some clones fail to appear in such tables; in the studies checked, an unresolved V gene covers under half of the shortfall, and the cause of the remainder is unknown. D and trimming come from the DNA, and the V and J calls and clone size come from that table. The table for this sample lists roughly 23,000 clones; approximately 70% of them were counted only once. The ten most abundant clones make up 12% of the sample.

Findings and caveats that apply to the study as a whole: Among healthy vaccine recipients, nearly all vaccine-induced clones were SARS-CoV-2 mono-reactive, and just 1 of 255 was cross-reactive with common cold coronaviruses. Limitations of the study were the small number of convalescent patients and the absence of early post-infection timepoints. Clones induced by infection and clones induced by vaccination both contracted markedly at late timepoints after vaccination, which fits with T cell responses waning over time.

The material sequenced was CD4+ T cells from PBMCs cultured with HCoV-229E spike peptides, taken before COVID-19 vaccination. The cell subset or site tag for this specimen amounts to: HCoV-229E spike overlapping peptide pool stimulation. The V and J genes are TRBV3-1 (or the pseudogene TRBV3-2) and TRBJ2-1; TRBD2 lines up with 9 middle nucleotides. This sequence originates from a human donor who received a COVID-19 vaccine. The DNA sequence reads TGTGCCAGCAGTCTCGGGACTAGCAACTACAATGAGCAGTTCTTC. This yields the protein CASSLGTSNYNEQFF.